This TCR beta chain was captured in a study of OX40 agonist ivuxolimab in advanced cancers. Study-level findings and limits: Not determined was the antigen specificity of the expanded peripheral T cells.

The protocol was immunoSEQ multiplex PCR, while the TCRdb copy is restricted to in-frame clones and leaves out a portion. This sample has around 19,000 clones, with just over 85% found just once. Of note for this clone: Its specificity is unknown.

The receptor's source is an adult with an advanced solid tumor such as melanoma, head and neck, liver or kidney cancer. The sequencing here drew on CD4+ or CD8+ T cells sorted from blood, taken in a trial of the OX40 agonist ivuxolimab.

CDR3 bases: TGTGCCATCGGTCCGGCTCCAGGGGTCGATTCACCCCTCCACTTT. It is translated as CAIGPAPGVDSPLHF. The chain couples TRBV6-5 to TRBJ1-6; tentatively, D is TRBD1 (6 bases). Germline loops: CDR1 MNHEY, CDR2 SVGAGI. Trimming took off 10 bases at V and 8 bases at J, with 21 bases between the two ends. The CDR3 is made up of 15 amino acids.